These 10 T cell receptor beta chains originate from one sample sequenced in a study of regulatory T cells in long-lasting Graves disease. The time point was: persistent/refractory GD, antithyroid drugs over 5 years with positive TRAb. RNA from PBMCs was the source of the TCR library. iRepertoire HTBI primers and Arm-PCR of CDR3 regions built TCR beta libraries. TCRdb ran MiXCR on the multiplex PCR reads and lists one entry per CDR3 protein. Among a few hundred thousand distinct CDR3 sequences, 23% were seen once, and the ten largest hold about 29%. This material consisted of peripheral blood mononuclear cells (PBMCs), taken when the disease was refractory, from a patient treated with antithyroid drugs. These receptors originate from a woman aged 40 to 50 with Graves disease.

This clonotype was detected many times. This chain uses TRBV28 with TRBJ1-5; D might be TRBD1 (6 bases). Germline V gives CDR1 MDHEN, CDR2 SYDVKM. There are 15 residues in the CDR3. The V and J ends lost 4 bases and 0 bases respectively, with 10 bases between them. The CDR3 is CASSSDSYSNQPQHF. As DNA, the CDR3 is TGTGCCAGCAGTTCGGACAGTTATAGCAATCAGCCCCAGCATTTT.

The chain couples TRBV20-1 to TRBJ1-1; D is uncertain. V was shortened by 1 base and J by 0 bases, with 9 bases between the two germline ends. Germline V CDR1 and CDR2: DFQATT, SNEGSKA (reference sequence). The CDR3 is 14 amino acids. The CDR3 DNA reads TGCAGTGCTAGAGGTGGACGGCTGAACACTGAAGCTTTCTTT. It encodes CSARGGRLNTEAFF.

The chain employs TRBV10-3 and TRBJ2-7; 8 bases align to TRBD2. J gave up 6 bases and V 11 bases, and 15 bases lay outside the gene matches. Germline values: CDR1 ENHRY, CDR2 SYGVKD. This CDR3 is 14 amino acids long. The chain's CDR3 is CAADTPGLGTEQYF. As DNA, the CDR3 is TGTGCCGCCGACACTCCGGGACTAGGGACCGAGCAGTACTTC.

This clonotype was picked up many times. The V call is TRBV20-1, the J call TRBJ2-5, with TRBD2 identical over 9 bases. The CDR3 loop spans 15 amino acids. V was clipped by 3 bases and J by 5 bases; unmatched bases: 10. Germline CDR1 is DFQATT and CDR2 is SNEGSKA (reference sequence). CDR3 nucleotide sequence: TGCAGTGCTAGTAAGGGCGGGAGGGCCGGTGAGACCCAGTACTTC. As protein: CSASKGGRAGETQYF.

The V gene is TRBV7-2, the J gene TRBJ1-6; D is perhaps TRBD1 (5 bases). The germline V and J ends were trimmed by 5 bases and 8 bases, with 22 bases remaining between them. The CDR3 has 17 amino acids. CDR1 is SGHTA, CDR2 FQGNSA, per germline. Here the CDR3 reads CASSRRGQGRRDSPLHF. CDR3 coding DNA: TGTGCCAGCAGCCGACGAGGGCAGGGACGGCGAGATTCACCCCTCCACTTT. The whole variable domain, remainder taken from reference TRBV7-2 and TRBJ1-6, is GAGVSQSPSNKVTEKGKDVELRCDPISGHTALYWYRQSLGQGLEFLIYFQGNSAPDKSGLPSDRFSAERTGGSVSTLTIQRTQQEDSAVYLCASSRRGQGRRDSPLHFGNGTRLTVT.

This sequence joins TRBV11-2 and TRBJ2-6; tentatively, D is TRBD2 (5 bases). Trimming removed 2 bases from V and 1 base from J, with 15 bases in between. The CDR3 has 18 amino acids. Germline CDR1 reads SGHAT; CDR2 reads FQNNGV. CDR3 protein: CASSLRPRTASGANVLTF. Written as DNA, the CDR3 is TGTGCCAGCAGCTTACGTCCTCGGACTGCATCTGGGGCCAACGTCCTGACTTTC. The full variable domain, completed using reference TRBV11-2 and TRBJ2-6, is EAGVAQSPRYKIIEKRQSVAFWCNPISGHATLYWYQQILGQGPKLLIQFQNNGVVDDSQLPKDRFSAERLKGVDSTLKIQPAKLEDSAVYLCASSLRPRTASGANVLTFGAGSRLTVL.

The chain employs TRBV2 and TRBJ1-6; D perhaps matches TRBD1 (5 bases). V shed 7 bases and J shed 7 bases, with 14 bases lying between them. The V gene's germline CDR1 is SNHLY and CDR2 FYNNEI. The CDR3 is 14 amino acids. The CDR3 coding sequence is TGTGCCAGCAATCCCGTCGGGGGAAATTCACCCCTCCACTTT. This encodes CASNPVGGNSPLHF.

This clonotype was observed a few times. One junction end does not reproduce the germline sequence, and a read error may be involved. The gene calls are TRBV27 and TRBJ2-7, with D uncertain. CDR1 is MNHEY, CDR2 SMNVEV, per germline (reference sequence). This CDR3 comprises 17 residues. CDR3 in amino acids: CVSSFPEPVCWLYEQYF. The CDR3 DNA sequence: TGTGTCAGCAGTTTCCCTGAGCCCGTATGTTGGCTCTACGAGCAGTACTTC.

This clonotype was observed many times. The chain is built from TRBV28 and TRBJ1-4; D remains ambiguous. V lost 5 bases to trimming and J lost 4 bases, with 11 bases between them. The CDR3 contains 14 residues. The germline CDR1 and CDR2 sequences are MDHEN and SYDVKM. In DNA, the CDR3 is TGTGCCAGCAGTCAACACAGCAGTAATGAAAAACTGTTTTTT. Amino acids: CASSQHSSNEKLFF.

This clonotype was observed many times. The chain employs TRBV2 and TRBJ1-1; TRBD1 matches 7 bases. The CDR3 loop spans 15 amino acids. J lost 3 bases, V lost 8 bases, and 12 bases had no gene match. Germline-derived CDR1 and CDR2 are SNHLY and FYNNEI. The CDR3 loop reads CASPEPGGQDTEAFF. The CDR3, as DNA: TGTGCCAGCCCGGAACCAGGGGGGCAGGACACTGAAGCTTTCTTT.